The 20 T cell receptor beta chains presented below share a single source sample, sequenced in a study of CD8 T cells in Susac syndrome. RNA, at roughly 0.45 to 1 ug, was reverse transcribed with random hexamers. MiXCR, applied by TCRdb to the immunoSEQ multiplex PCR reads, yields one record per CDR3 protein. The sample holds around 130,000 distinct CDR3 sequences; roughly 95% are singletons and the top ten take over 0.09%. Sequenced material: CD4+ T cells from PBMCs. The receptor set was obtained from a human donor with multiple sclerosis.

This rearrangement joins TRBV18 to TRBJ2-3; D perhaps matches TRBD1 (6 bases). This CDR3 spans 15 amino acids. V was clipped by 3 bases and J by 5 bases, with 15 bases between them. CDR1 and CDR2 (germline): KGHSH, LQKENI. Here the CDR3 DNA reads TGTGCCAGCTCACCTCAGAAAGGGGGTGGAGATACGCAGTATTTT. This gives the protein CASSPQKGGGDTQYF.

The chain recombines TRBV24-1 with TRBJ2-4; TRBD1 aligns across 8 bases. The CDR3 contains 15 residues. V dropped 4 bases and J dropped 8; count of bases not matched to a gene: 9. Germline V lookup: CDR1 KGHDR, CDR2 SFDVKD. The CDR3 bases are TGTGCCACCAGTGAGCAGGGGGCGCCGGTGGACATTCAGTACTTC. Translation: CATSEQGAPVDIQYF.

Notes on this clonotype: One end of the junction is discordant with germline, which a read error may explain. The chain recombines TRBV5-1 with TRBJ2-7; D is perhaps TRBD1 (6 bases). Germline-derived CDR1 and CDR2 are SGHRS and YFSETQ. CDR3 size: 13 residues. CDR3 sequence reads: CASSLDGTSGWDF. CDR3 in DNA: TGCGCCAGCAGCTTGGACGGGACATCGGGCTGGGACTTC.

The genes are TRBV7-2 and TRBJ1-1; D not certain. Trimming removed 8 bases from V and 3 bases from J, with 16 bases in between. The CDR3 length is 14 residues. Looked up from germline, CDR1 is SGHTA and CDR2 is FQGNSA. CDR3: CASVRATTYTEAFF. DNA for the CDR3: TGTGCCAGCGTTAGGGCCACCACCTACACTGAAGCTTTCTTT.

This clonotype appeared a few times. The chain employs TRBV12-3 or TRBV12-4 and TRBJ1-1, with D possibly being TRBD1 (6 bases). The CDR3 extends over 13 amino acids. The V and J ends lost 4 bases and 8 bases respectively, with 14 bases between them. The CDR3 spells CASSSSTGKEAFF. For the CDR3, the DNA is TGTGCCAGCAGTTCGTCTACAGGGAAAGAAGCTTTCTTT.

Points on this clonotype: Compared with germline, one end of the junction differs, possibly owing to a read error. The V gene is TRBV7-7, the J gene TRBJ2-1, with 12 nucleotides matching TRBD2. The CDR3 has 15 residues. Germline lookup yields CDR1 SSHAT and CDR2 FNYEAQ (reference sequence). CDR3 amino acids: CASSPSSGRGGEQFF. The CDR3 bases are TGTGCTAGCAGCCCCTCTAGCGGGAGGGGAGGTGAGCAGTTCTTC.

This clonotype appeared a single time. The CDR3 spells CASSQANLINTGELFF. CDR3 DNA sequence: TGCGCCAGCAGCCAAGCGAATCTGATTAACACCGGGGAGCTGTTTTTT. The chain couples TRBV4-1 to TRBJ2-2; D unresolved. Looked up from germline, CDR1 is MGHRA and CDR2 is YSYEKL. V gave up 1 base and J gave up 2 bases, with 11 bases separating them. The CDR3 has 16 residues.

This rearrangement joins TRBV5-4 to TRBJ2-7; no clear D. The germline V gene has CDR1 SGHNT and CDR2 YYREEE (reference sequence). This CDR3 is 12 amino acids long. V was cut by 0 bases and J by 6 bases, with 7 bases left in between. The CDR3, as DNA: TGTGCCAGCAGCTTGGCCCCCTCCGAGCAGTACTTC. Encoded protein: CASSLAPSEQYF.

The chain carries TRBV12-3 or TRBV12-4 and TRBJ1-5, with D uncertain. The CDR3 has 17 residues. V lost 4 bases and J lost 3, with 19 bases in between. The CDR3 bases are TGTGCCAGCAGTTCCCCCCACAATCAAAGGAACAATCAGCCCCAGCATTTT. Residues: CASSSPHNQRNNQPQHF.

This rearrangement joins TRBV3-1 to TRBJ2-5; 13 bases line up with TRBD2. CDR1 and CDR2 (germline): LGHDT, YNNKEL (reference sequence). The ends lost 5 bases at V and 2 bases at J; junction bases unmatched: 5. CDR3 length equals 16 residues. This CDR3 is CASSAWTSGGQETQYF. The CDR3, as DNA: TGTGCCAGCAGCGCCTGGACTAGCGGGGGACAAGAGACCCAGTACTTC.

The gene calls are TRBV29-1 and TRBJ2-1, with no clear D. The CDR3 consists of 10 residues. Looked up from germline, CDR1 is SQVTM and CDR2 is ANQGSEA. The V gene lost 4 bases and the J gene lost 5 bases, with 3 bases spanning the gap. CDR3 nucleotide sequence: TGCAGCGTTGGGGACAATGAGCAGTTCTTC. Protein sequence: CSVGDNEQFF.

This clonotype has a handful of counts. The V gene is TRBV24-1, the J gene TRBJ2-3; 8 positions agree with TRBD2. The CDR3 spans 15 residues. V gave up 2 bases and J gave up 6 bases; unmatched junction bases: 6. The germline gives CDR1 KGHDR, CDR2 SFDVKD. CDR3 in DNA: TGTGCCACCAGTGATTGGGGGACTAGTACGGATACGCAGTATTTT. Translated, it gives CATSDWGTSTDTQYF.

The chain has TRBV20-1 and TRBJ1-4; D not certain. This CDR3 spans 14 amino acids. Germline loops: CDR1 DFQATT, CDR2 SNEGSKA (reference sequence). Trimming took 3 bases from V and 4 from J, leaving 12 bases between them. The CDR3, as DNA: TGCAGTGCTAGGGTTCCAGAAGTTAATGAAAAACTGTTTTTT. Its translation: CSARVPEVNEKLFF.

This chain links TRBV9 with TRBJ2-2; TRBD2 agrees at 7 bases. V lost 0 bases, J lost 5 bases, and 4 bases stayed unmatched. The CDR3 runs to 15 residues. CDR1 and CDR2 from the germline V gene are SGDLS and YYNGEE. The CDR3 bases are TGTGCCAGCAGCGTAGCCAGCGGGACGACCGGGGAGCTGTTTTTT. It codes for CASSVASGTTGELFF.

The rearrangement uses TRBV15 and TRBJ2-1; 10 bases match TRBD1. The V segment lost 5 bases and the J segment 4 bases; nucleotides outside the gene matches: 11. CDR1 is LNHNV, CDR2 YYDKDF, per germline (reference sequence). The CDR3 is 17 amino acids. CDR3 nucleotide sequence: TGTGCCACCAGCCCCTACGGCGGACAGGGGGTATACAATGAGCAGTTCTTC. It encodes CATSPYGGQGVYNEQFF.

CDR3 nucleotide sequence: TGTGCCAGCACCTCAGAGACCTACGAGCAGTACTTC. Amino acid sequence: CASTSETYEQYF. The chain couples TRBV12-3 or TRBV12-4 to TRBJ2-7, with no clear D. V was clipped by 7 bases and J by 2 bases, with 9 bases between them. The CDR3 covers 12 residues.

V usage is TRBV27 and J usage is TRBJ2-7, with unresolved D. CDR1 is MNHEY and CDR2 is SMNVEV in the germline V gene (reference sequence). V was cut by 3 bases and J by 0 bases, with 15 bases left in between. The CDR3 runs 16 residues. The CDR3 DNA follows: TGTGCCAGCAGTTTGTCTCAGAATGAACTCTCCTACGAGCAGTACTTC. Translating gives CASSLSQNELSYEQYF.

This chain uses TRBV7-9 with TRBJ2-5; 13 bases map to TRBD2. CDR3 size: 16 residues. Germline CDR1 reads SEHNR; CDR2 reads FQNEAQ (reference sequence). J lost 4 bases, V lost 5 bases, and 7 bases had no gene match. DNA of the CDR3: TGTGCCAGCAGCCGCGGACTAGCGGGAGCAGGAGAGACCCAGTACTTC. Amino acid sequence: CASSRGLAGAGETQYF. The whole variable domain, filled in from reference TRBV7-9 and TRBJ2-5, reads DTGVSQNPRHKITKRGQNVTFRCDPISEHNRLYWYRQTLGQGPEFLTYFQNEAQLEKSRLLSDRFSAERPKGSFSTLEIQRTEQGDSAMYLCASSRGLAGAGETQYFGPGTRLLVL.

V gene TRBV29-1 combines with J gene TRBJ1-4; D ambiguous. Germline V gene lookup returns CDR1 SQVTM and CDR2 ANQGSEA. V shed 4 bases and J shed 3 bases, with 3 bases lying between them. The CDR3 covers 11 residues. In DNA form, the CDR3 reads TGCAGCGTTGGAGCTAATGAAAAACTGTTTTTT. Residues: CSVGANEKLFF.

The J gene is TRBJ2-2, the V gene TRBV12-3 or TRBV12-4, with TRBD2 matching over 10 bases. The trim removed 5 bases at V and 2 bases at J, leaving 5 bases unmatched. The CDR3 is 16 residues long. CDR3 in amino acids: CASSPLAGANTGELFF. CDR3 coding DNA: TGTGCCAGCAGTCCGCTAGCGGGAGCAAACACCGGGGAGCTGTTTTTT.